These 8 T cell receptor beta chains share one sample of origin, sequenced in a study of T cell repertoires in cytomegalovirus infection. TCRdb fed the reads into MiXCR, producing one record per CDR3 protein. The sample lists 300,000 or so distinct CDR3 sequences; roughly 25% were seen once. Material: PBMCs. The receptors originated from a human donor in good health (CMV status not recorded). Some clones in this sample may be carry-over from other donors' samples.

V usage is TRBV5-1 and J usage is TRBJ2-3, with no clear D. The germline CDR1 and CDR2 sequences are SGHRS and YFSETQ. Trimming removed 2 bases from V and 1 base from J, with 8 bases in between. The CDR3 totals 14 residues. CDR3 protein: CASSLMPGTDTQYF. The CDR3 DNA reads TGCGCCAGCAGCTTAATGCCCGGCACAGATACGCAGTATTTT.

V usage is TRBV18 and J usage is TRBJ1-1, with no clear D. The CDR3 contains 15 residues. Germline V gives CDR1 KGHSH, CDR2 LQKENI. Trimming removed 3 bases from V and 1 base from J, with 12 bases in between. The CDR3, as DNA: TGTGCCAGCTCACCCGACCCGGGAGGGAACACTGAAGCTTTCTTT. Protein product: CASSPDPGGNTEAFF.

This clonotype was detected only a few times. V gene TRBV6-6 combines with J gene TRBJ2-7; D tentatively fits TRBD1 or TRBD2 (5 bases each). The CDR3 spans 15 residues. V dropped 7 bases and J dropped 6 bases, with 22 bases sitting between them. Germline V lookup: CDR1 MNHNY, CDR2 SVGAGI (reference sequence). The CDR3 DNA is TGTGCCAGCACCCTCCTCGGGGCTAGCTCATCCGAGCAGTACTTC. Residues: CASTLLGASSSEQYF.

This sequence joins TRBV7-9 and TRBJ2-6, with D uncertain. Germline V gene data show CDR1 as SEHNR and CDR2 as FQNEAQ (reference sequence). The CDR3 loop spans 16 amino acids. V was cut by 1 base and J by 0 bases, with 7 bases left in between. The DNA of the CDR3 is TGTGCCAGCAGCTTAGTTCAATTCTCTGGGGCCAACGTCCTGACTTTC. Protein: CASSLVQFSGANVLTF.

This clonotype showed up many times. The gene calls are TRBV12-3 or TRBV12-4 and TRBJ1-1; no clear D gene. V lost 7 bases and J 3 bases, leaving 12 bases between the germline ends. The CDR3 extends over 13 amino acids. The CDR3 sequence: CASTLYHDTEAFF. For the CDR3, the DNA is TGTGCCAGCACCCTGTATCACGACACTGAAGCTTTCTTT.

This clonotype came up many times. The chain couples TRBV28 to TRBJ1-1; D remains ambiguous. The CDR3 loop spans 12 amino acids. V was trimmed by 3 bases and J by 7 bases, leaving 9 bases between them. Germline lookup yields CDR1 MDHEN and CDR2 SYDVKM. The CDR3 region is CASSLRVVEAFF. The CDR3 nucleotides are TGTGCCAGCAGTTTGCGGGTCGTTGAAGCTTTCTTT.

The chain joins TRBV28 to TRBJ2-2; the D is unclear. The CDR3 runs 15 residues. The V end was cut by 5 bases, the J end by 1 base, with 11 bases between. Per germline, CDR1 MDHEN and CDR2 SYDVKM. CDR3 DNA sequence: TGTGCCAGCAGTCCACACACCAAGAACACCGGGGAGCTGTTTTTT. This codes for CASSPHTKNTGELFF.

CDR3 in amino acids: CSAVAGQETQYF. The CDR3 DNA follows: TGCAGTGCAGTAGCGGGACAAGAGACCCAGTACTTC. The chain recombines TRBV20-1 with TRBJ2-5, with 8 nucleotides matching TRBD2. The CDR3 extends over 12 amino acids. The germline V gene encodes CDR1 DFQATT and CDR2 SNEGSKA (reference sequence). With V trimmed by 6 bases and J by 2 bases, 2 bases remained unmatched.